This T cell receptor beta chain was found in a study of T cell responses to AZD1222 COVID-19 vaccine. Regarding the study as a whole: Spike-specific TCR breadth and depth went up after people got two AZD1222 doses.

Libraries were prepared by immunoSEQ multiplex PCR; TCRdb keeps only in-frame clonotypes and omits some of them. The table includes around 130,000 clones, approximately 85% detected once. CDR1 and CDR2 from the germline V gene are SGDLS and YYNGEE. This CDR3 is built from 15 residues. V lost 4 bases, J lost 8 bases, and 4 bases stayed unmatched. This clone was observed a single time. Its antigen remains unidentified. The receptor comes from an adult in good health. The starting material was peripheral blood, obtained on day 0 of AZD1222 vaccination. The chain combines TRBV9 with TRBJ2-1; TRBD2 matches 15 bases. Here the CDR3 DNA reads TGTGCCAGCAGCCGGGGACTAGCGGGGGGACATGAGCAGTTCTTC. Translation: CASSRGLAGGHEQFF.